Listed below are T cell receptor beta chains from one sample, sequenced in a study of T cell responses to AZD1222 COVID-19 vaccine. Produced via immunoSEQ multiplex PCR; TCRdb's table is partial and in-frame only. In the table there are approximately 140,000 clones, 92% of which are singletons. The source material was peripheral blood, sampled 28 days after the second AZD1222 dose. These receptors originate from an adult who received the AZD1222 COVID-19 vaccine. The CDR3 runs from the conserved cysteine through the conserved F or W. The D gene is left open where the match is weak. The size field is filled for only some rows; it gives once, few, many or a size class.

CDR3	DNA	D	J	V	size
CASSGGQGYGYTF	TGTGCCAGCTCAGGCGGGCAGGGGTATGGCTACACCTTC	-	TRBJ1-2	TRBV18	-
CASRLGGTGELFF	TGTGCCAGTAGGCTTGGCGGCACCGGGGAGCTGTTTTTT	-	TRBJ2-2	TRBV19	-
CASRLSQGQNYGYTF	TGTGCCAGTCGCCTTTCTCAGGGGCAGAACTATGGCTACACCTTC	-	TRBJ1-2	TRBV19	-
CASSQDPGVQPQHF	TGTGCCAGCAGCCAAGACCCAGGGGTTCAGCCCCAGCATTTT	-	TRBJ1-5	TRBV3-1/TRBV3-2	-
CATSRGGTEGESHGYTF	TGTGCCACCAGCAGAGGGGGGACGGAAGGGGAATCACATGGCTACACCTTC	-	TRBJ1-2	TRBV15	-
CSASGRGPLNTIYF	TGCAGTGCTAGTGGCAGGGGGCCTCTGAACACCATATATTTT	TRBD1	TRBJ1-3	TRBV20-1	once
CASSFTKAGELFF	TGTGCCAGCAGCTTTACCAAGGCCGGGGAGCTGTTTTTT	-	TRBJ2-2	TRBV5-6	-
CASSRPGDLTGEQFF	TGTGCCAGCAGCCGCCCGGGGGACCTGACGGGTGAGCAGTTCTTC	-	TRBJ2-1	TRBV11-1	few
CASSMRYGYTF	TGTGCCAGTAGTATGAGATATGGCTACACCTTC	-	TRBJ1-2	TRBV19	few
CASSNSGTFGNTIYF	TGTGCCAGTAGTAACTCCGGGACATTCGGAAACACCATATATTTT	-	TRBJ1-3	TRBV19	-
CSVEGSSTNYGYTF	TGCAGCGTTGAAGGGTCTTCCACTAACTATGGCTACACCTTC	-	TRBJ1-2	TRBV29-1	-